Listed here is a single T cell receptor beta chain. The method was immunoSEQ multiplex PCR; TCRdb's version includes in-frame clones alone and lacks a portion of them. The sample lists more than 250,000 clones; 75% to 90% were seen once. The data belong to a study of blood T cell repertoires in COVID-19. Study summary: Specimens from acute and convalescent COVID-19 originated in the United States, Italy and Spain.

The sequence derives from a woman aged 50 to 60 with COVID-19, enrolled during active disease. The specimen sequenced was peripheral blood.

For the CDR3, the DNA is TGTGCCAGCACCCCTATCCCCGGGAGGTATGATTCCGAGCAGTACTTC. Protein product: CASTPIPGRYDSEQYF. The rearrangement joins TRBV6-2 or TRBV6-3 to TRBJ2-7, with 7 bases identical to TRBD2. Germline trimming cut 7 bases from V and 6 bases from J; bases unmatched to any gene: 18. Germline-derived CDR1 and CDR2 are MNHEY and SVGEGT. This CDR3 is 16 amino acids long.